The source of this T cell receptor beta chain is a study of shared clonotypes between healthy human individuals. Study-level results: Generation probability values for non-shared clonotypes were lower than those for clonotypes shared by all four donors.

In the study's own analysis: ImmunoSEQ only sent back junction sequences with no quality scores, so filtering was done differently. Using immunoSEQ multiplex PCR, the repertoire was profiled, and TCRdb retains in-frame clones only, with some absent. V and J calls and clone size are copied from that table; D and trimming were computed from the DNA. The repertoire has some 680,000 clones, roughly 73% of them found once; the top ten carry 1.5% to 2%. V was shortened by 3 bases and J by 0 bases, with 14 bases between the two germline ends. This CDR3 comprises 16 residues. Germline CDR1 SGHDT, CDR2 YYEEEE. This clone was recorded many times. Its antigen is not known.

The chain employs TRBV5-6 and TRBJ2-3; D ambiguous. This receptor was obtained from a woman aged 30 to 39 in good health. The sample taken for sequencing was memory CD4+ T cells sorted from blood. The sample's subset: CD45RA-negative fraction. The CDR3 DNA reads TGTGCCAGCAGCTGGGGTTCTGGTACTAGCACAGATACGCAGTATTTT. It yields the protein CASSWGSGTSTDTQYF.